These T cell receptor beta chains were read from a single sample in a study of T cells in Graves' hyperthyroidism and ophthalmopathy. MiXCR, applied by TCRdb to the multiplex PCR reads, yields one record per CDR3 protein. The sample shows 540,000 or so distinct CDR3 sequences, around a sixth of them seen only once. Sequenced: blood. These receptor sequences come from a woman aged 25 to 39 with Graves' hyperthyroidism. CDR3s include the opening cysteine and the closing phenylalanine or tryptophan. The order of the fields is J gene, V gene, CDR3 protein.

>TRBJ1-2|TRBV6-2/TRBV6-3
CASSGQGTNYGYTF
>TRBJ2-3|TRBV4-2
CATPSGRGTDTQYF
>TRBJ2-7|TRBV12-3/TRBV12-4
CASSPPNGQGHEQYF
>TRBJ2-7|TRBV12-3/TRBV12-4
CASSFGLASSYEQYF
>TRBJ2-3|TRBV28
CASSPFYTDTQYF
>TRBJ2-3|TRBV4-1
CASSQNPSGTRDTDTQYF
>TRBJ2-1|TRBV20-1
CSARSGASGSFDNEQFF
>TRBJ2-5|TRBV6-1
CASSEEAGGDF
>TRBJ2-1|TRBV7-2
CASSTAGTRSYNEQFF
>TRBJ1-2|TRBV20-1
CSAREVIANYGYTF
>TRBJ2-5|TRBV28
CASRGSQETQYF
>TRBJ1-3|TRBV30
CAWSDARNTIYF
>TRBJ2-5|TRBV12-3/TRBV12-4
CASSPRWAQVEETQYF
>TRBJ1-1|TRBV7-2
CASSLTGQADYTEAFF
>TRBJ1-1|TRBV19
CASADSGRAEAFF
>TRBJ2-7|TRBV20-1
CSARRDTSYEQYF
>TRBJ2-7|TRBV7-9
CASSQDDGDTYEQYF
>TRBJ2-5|TRBV10-3
CAISYSYRPSDQETQYF
>TRBJ2-7|TRBV29-1
CSAGNSYEQYF
>TRBJ2-7|TRBV2
CASSASDTSYEQYF